This entry features one T cell receptor (beta chain) sequence. The antigen is unknown. The data belong to a study of OX40 agonist ivuxolimab in advanced cancers. Study-level background: Three dose-escalation patients had partial responses: one with hepatocellular carcinoma and two with cutaneous melanoma. Study-level findings and limits: Averaged across samples, CD8+ T cells carried more expanded clones than CD4+ did. Both CD4+ and CD8+ T cell populations in blood had undergone clonal expansion by week 6 at 0.1 to 3.0 mg/kg.

Trimming removed 3 bases from V and 0 bases from J, with 11 bases in between. CDR1 is SGHVS and CDR2 is FQNEAQ in the germline V gene. The CDR3 length is 16 residues. Sampling times: baseline, cycle 4 day 1, cycle 7 day 1. Method: immunoSEQ multiplex PCR; TCRdb's copy keeps in-frame clones and lacks some. This table holds some 50,000 clones, roughly 85% found once. This TCR was sampled from an adult with an advanced solid tumor such as melanoma, head and neck, liver or kidney cancer. Here the sequenced sample was CD4+ or CD8+ T cells sorted from blood, taken in a trial of the OX40 agonist ivuxolimab. The chain uses TRBV7-8 and TRBJ2-2; tentatively, D is TRBD1 (6 bases). CDR3 protein: CASSFMGTPNTGELFF. Here the CDR3 DNA reads TGTGCCAGCAGCTTTATGGGGACACCGAACACCGGGGAGCTGTTTTTT.